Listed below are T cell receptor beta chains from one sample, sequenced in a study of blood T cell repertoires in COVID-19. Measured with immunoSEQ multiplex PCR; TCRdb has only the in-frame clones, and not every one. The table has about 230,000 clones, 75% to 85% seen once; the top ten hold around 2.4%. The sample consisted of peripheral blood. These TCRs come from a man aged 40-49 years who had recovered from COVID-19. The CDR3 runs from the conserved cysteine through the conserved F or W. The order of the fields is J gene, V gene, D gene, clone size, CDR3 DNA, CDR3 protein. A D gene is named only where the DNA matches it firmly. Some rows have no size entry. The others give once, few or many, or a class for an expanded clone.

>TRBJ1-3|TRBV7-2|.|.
TGTGCCAGCAGCATGAGAGGAAACACCATATATTTT
CASSMRGNTIYF
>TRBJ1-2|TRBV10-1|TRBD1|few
TGCGCCAGCAGTGAACGCCGGGACAGCGGCCCCCTGGGGGGCTACACCTTC
CASSERRDSGPLGGYTF
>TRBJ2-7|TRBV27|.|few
TGTGCCAGCAGTTTAACCCCTCTTACAGGGCCCTACGAGCAGTACTTC
CASSLTPLTGPYEQYF
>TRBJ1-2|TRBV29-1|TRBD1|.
TGCAGCGTTAGAGGGGGACAGATCCTACCCTATGGCTACACCTTC
CSVRGGQILPYGYTF
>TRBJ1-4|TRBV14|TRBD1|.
TGTGCCAGCAGCCCCGCAGGGGGCGAATGGGAAAAACTGTTTTTT
CASSPAGGEWEKLFF
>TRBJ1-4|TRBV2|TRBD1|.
TGTGCCGGCAGACAGGGCAGGGGTGAAAAACTGTTTTTT
CAGRQGRGEKLFF
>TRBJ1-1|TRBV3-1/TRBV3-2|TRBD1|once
TGTGCCAGCAGCCAAGACGGGGTGACAGGGGGCTGGGGCACTGAAGCTTTCTTT
CASSQDGVTGGWGTEAFF
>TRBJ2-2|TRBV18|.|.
TGTGCCAGCTCACTCCGAAGGTCCGCCGGGGCCGGGGAGCTGTTTTTT
CASSLRRSAGAGELFF
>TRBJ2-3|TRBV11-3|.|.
TGTGCCAGCAGCTCGCTTCAGAGCACAGATACGCAGTATTTT
CASSSLQSTDTQYF
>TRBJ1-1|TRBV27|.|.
TGTGCCAGCAGTTTAAACAGGGTGAACACTGAAGCTTTCTTT
CASSLNRVNTEAFF
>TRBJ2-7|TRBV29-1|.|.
TGCAGCGTTTTAGGGGGCAGGGGGAGGAACGAGCAGTACTTC
CSVLGGRGRNEQYF
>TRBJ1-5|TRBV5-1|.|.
TGCGCCAGCAGCTTGGAGTCAGGGCGCCAGCCCCAGCATTTT
CASSLESGRQPQHF
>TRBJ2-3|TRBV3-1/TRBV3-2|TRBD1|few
TGTGCCAGCAGCACGGGGACAGACACAGATACGCAGTATTTT
CASSTGTDTDTQYF
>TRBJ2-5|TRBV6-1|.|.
TGTGCCAGCAGTGGCCTGGGGGGGCAGGGGAGTCAAGAGACCCAGTACTTC
CASSGLGGQGSQETQYF
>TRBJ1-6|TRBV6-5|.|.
TGTGCCAGCAGTTCGAGATATTCACCCCTCCACTTT
CASSSRYSPLHF
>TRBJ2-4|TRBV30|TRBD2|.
TGTGCCTGGGAGGGCATAGCGGGAGTTCAAAACATTCAGTACTTC
CAWEGIAGVQNIQYF
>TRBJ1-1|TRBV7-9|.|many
TGTGCCAGCAGCTTACTAGGTGGGGACTTCAACACTGAAGCTTTCTTT
CASSLLGGDFNTEAFF
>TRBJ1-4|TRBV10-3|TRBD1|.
TGTGCCATCAGCAACCTCCGGGACAGGGGTGGAGTGGCAACTAATGAAAAACTGTTTTTT
CAISNLRDRGGVATNEKLFF
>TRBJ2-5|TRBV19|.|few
TGTGCCAGTAGTATAGGTGTTGGGGGCTTCCAAGAGACCCAGTACTTC
CASSIGVGGFQETQYF
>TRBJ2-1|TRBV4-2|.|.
TGTGCCAGCAGCCAAGGTCAGGGTGGCTCCTACAATGAGCAGTTCTTC
CASSQGQGGSYNEQFF
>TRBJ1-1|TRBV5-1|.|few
TGCGCCAGCAGCCCTGGAGGCGGGACTGAAGCTTTCTTT
CASSPGGGTEAFF
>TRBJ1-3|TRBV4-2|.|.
TGTGCCAGCAGCCAAGATGCGGGAAGCTCTGGAAACACCATATATTTT
CASSQDAGSSGNTIYF
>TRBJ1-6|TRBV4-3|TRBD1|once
TGCGCCAGCAGCCACGGGACAGGGGGACGGGGTAATTCACCCCTCCACTTT
CASSHGTGGRGNSPLHF
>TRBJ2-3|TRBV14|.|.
TGTGCCAGCAGCCAAGAGGAGGGGCTGACGCAGTATTTT
CASSQEEGLTQYF
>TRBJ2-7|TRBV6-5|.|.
TGTGCCAGCAGTCTTAGACGGGTAATCTTC
CASSLRRVIF
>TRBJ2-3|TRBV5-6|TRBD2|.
TGTGCCAGCAGCCAGGGACTAGCGGTAGATACGCAGTATTTT
CASSQGLAVDTQYF
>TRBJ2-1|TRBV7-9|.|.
TGTGCCAGCAGCAGGGACGGGTCCTACAATGAGCAGTTCTTC
CASSRDGSYNEQFF
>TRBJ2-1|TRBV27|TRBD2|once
TGTGCCAGCAGTCCCTTTAGCGGGAGTACCTACAATGAGCAGTTCTTC
CASSPFSGSTYNEQFF
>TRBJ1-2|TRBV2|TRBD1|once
TGTGCCAGCAGTGAAGCGCTTCTGTATTCCCGGGACAGGGGTAGGGGAACTAGTGGTGGCTACACCTTC
CASSEALLYSRDRGRGTSGGYTF
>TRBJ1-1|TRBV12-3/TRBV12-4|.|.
TGTGCCAGCAATCAGGGGTGGAACACTGAAGCTTTCTTT
CASNQGWNTEAFF
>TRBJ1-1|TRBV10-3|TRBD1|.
TGTGCCATCAGTGCGACAGGGCCGAACACTGAAGCTTTCTTT
CAISATGPNTEAFF
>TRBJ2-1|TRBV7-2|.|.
TGTGCCAGCAGCCCCTACTACAATGAGCAGTTCTTC
CASSPYYNEQFF
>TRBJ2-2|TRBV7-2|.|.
TGTGCCAGCAGTCAGTCGCTGAGGGACAAAAACACCGGGGAGCTGTTTTTT
CASSQSLRDKNTGELFF
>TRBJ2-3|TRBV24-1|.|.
TGTGCCACCAGTGACCGAGGACACGACACAGATACGCAGTATTTT
CATSDRGHDTDTQYF
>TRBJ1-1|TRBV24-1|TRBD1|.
TGTGCCACCCAAAGGGACAGTGAAGCTTTCTTT
CATQRDSEAFF
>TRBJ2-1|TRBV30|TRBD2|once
TGTGCCTGGGGTGGGACTAGCGTTTACAATGAGCAGTTCTTC
CAWGGTSVYNEQFF
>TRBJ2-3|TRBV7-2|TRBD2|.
TGTGCCAGCAGCTTAATAGCGGGGTCCACAGATACGCAGTATTTT
CASSLIAGSTDTQYF
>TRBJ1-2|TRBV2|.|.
TGTGCCAGCAGTGTGACAGACCGCCTGGGCTACACCTTC
CASSVTDRLGYTF
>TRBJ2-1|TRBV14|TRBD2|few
TGTGCCAGCAGCCAAGTACCGGGACTAGCGGCCTCCTACAATGAGCAGTTCTTC
CASSQVPGLAASYNEQFF
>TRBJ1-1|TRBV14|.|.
TGTGCCAGCAGCCAAATCGGACGCCCGGGGGGCACTGAAGCTTTCTTT
CASSQIGRPGGTEAFF
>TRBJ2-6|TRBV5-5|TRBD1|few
TGTGCCAGCAGCCCAAAGGGGACAGGACAATGGGCTGGGGCCAACGTCCTGACTTTC
CASSPKGTGQWAGANVLTF
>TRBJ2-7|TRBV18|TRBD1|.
TGTGCCAGCTCACCATACCGGGACAGGGTGAACGAGCAGTACTTC
CASSPYRDRVNEQYF
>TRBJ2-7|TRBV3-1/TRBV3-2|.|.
TGTGCCAGCAGCCAAGATGCGAATACTCCCTCCTACGAGCAGTACTTC
CASSQDANTPSYEQYF
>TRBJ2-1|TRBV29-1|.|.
TGCAGCGTTCAGGATGAGCAGTTCTTC
CSVQDEQFF
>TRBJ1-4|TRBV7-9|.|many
TGTGCCAGCAGCGGGCGGGACTGGACAACTAATGAAAAACTGTTTTTT
CASSGRDWTTNEKLFF
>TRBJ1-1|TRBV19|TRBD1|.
TGTGCCAGTAGTCAAGACAGGGGCCACATGAACACTGAAGCTTTCTTT
CASSQDRGHMNTEAFF
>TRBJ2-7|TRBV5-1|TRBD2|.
TGCGCCAGCAGGTCGAGACTAGCGAATTCCTACGAGCAGTACTTC
CASRSRLANSYEQYF
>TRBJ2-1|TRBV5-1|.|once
TGCGCCAGCAGCTTCGGGGCACTTTACAGGGCTGGGGAGCAGTTCTTC
CASSFGALYRAGEQFF
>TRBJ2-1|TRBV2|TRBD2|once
TGTGCCAGCAGTTTATCAGGACTAGCGGGAGGGGGTGAGCAGTTCTTC
CASSLSGLAGGGEQFF
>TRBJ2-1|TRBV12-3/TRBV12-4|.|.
TGTGCCAGCAGTTTTGGTAGCGAGCAGTTCTTC
CASSFGSEQFF
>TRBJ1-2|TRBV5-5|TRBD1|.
TGTGCCAGCAGCCCCAGACCGGGACAGGCTAACTATGGCTACACCTTC
CASSPRPGQANYGYTF
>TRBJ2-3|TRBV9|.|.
TGTGCCAGCAGACCTACAGGACAAGGGGCGGATACGCAGTATTTT
CASRPTGQGADTQYF
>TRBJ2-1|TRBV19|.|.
TGTGCCAGTAGTATCGCCAGGGCCAATGAGCAGTTCTTC
CASSIARANEQFF
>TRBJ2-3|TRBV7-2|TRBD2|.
TGTGCCAGCAGCCTACAGCGGGAGGGCCGGACAGATACGCAGTATTTT
CASSLQREGRTDTQYF
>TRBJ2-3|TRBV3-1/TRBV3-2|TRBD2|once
TGTGCCAGCAGCCACCCATTTAGCGGGATTAACCCAGATACGCAGTATTTT
CASSHPFSGINPDTQYF
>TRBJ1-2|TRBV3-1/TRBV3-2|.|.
TGTGCCAGCAGCCAAGGAGGAGGGGAGGGCTACACCTTC
CASSQGGGEGYTF
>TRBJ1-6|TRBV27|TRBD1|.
TGTGCCAGCAGTTACAGGGGGCTCTCCTATAATTCACCCCTCCACTTT
CASSYRGLSYNSPLHF